This TCR beta chain emerged from a study of T cell responses to AZD1222 COVID-19 vaccine. About the research overall: Second-dose recipients at about 4 or about 12 weeks were treated as one pooled group. Study-wide points: Repertoire sampling occurred only after the peak T cell response. Nearly half of spike-specific TCRs reportedly target variant regions that are unmutated in the B.1.351 and B.1.1.7 variants. White British donors predominated, females outnumbered males, and clonal diversity was possibly underestimated.

The table came from immunoSEQ multiplex PCR; TCRdb's copy has only in-frame clones and leaves some out. The table has about 120,000 clones, more than 85% seen once; the top ten hold 6% to 8%. As concerns this clone: Antigen unknown.

CDR1 and CDR2 (germline): SNHLY, FYNNEI. Trimming removed 6 bases from V and 2 bases from J, with 8 bases in between. This CDR3 has 13 residues. This clonotype originated in an adult in good health. This sequence joins TRBV2 and TRBJ2-1; tentative D call: TRBD2 (5 bases). Specimen: peripheral blood, collected on day 0 of AZD1222 vaccination. CDR3 protein: CASRRTPYNEQFF. The CDR3 region has the DNA TGTGCCAGCAGAAGGACTCCCTACAATGAGCAGTTCTTC. Filled out from reference TRBV2 and TRBJ2-1, the complete variable domain reads EPEVTQTPSHQVTQMGQEVILRCVPISNHLYFYWYRQILGQKVEFLVSFYNNEISEKSEIFDDQFSVERPDGSNFTLKIRSTKLEDSAMYFCASRRTPYNEQFFGPGTRLTVL.